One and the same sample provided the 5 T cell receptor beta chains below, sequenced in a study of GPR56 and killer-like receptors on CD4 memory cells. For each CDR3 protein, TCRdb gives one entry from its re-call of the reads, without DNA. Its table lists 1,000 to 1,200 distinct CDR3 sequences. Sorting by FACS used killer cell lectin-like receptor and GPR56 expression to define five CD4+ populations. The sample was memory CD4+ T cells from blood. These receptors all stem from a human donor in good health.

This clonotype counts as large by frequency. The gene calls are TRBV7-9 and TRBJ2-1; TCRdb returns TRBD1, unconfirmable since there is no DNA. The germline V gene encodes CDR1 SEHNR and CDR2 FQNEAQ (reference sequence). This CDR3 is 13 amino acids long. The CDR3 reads CASSSDRENEQFF.

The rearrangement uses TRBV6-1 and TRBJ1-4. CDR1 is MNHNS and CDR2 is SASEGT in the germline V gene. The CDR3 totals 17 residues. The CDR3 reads CASSEEAGFSTNEKLFF.

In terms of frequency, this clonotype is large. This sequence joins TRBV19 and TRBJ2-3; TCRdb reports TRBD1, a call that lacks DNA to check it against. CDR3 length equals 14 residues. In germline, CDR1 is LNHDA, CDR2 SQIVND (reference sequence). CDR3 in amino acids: CASSIAGHTDTQYF.

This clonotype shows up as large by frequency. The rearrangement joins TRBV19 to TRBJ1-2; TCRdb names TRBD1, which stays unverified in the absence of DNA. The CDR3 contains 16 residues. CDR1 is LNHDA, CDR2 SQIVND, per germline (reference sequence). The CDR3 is CASSMGLGQDNYGYTF. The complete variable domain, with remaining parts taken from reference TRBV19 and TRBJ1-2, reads DGGITQSPKYLFRKEGQNVTLSCEQNLNHDAMYWYRQDPGQGLRLIYYSQIVNDFQKGDIAEGYSVSREKKESFPLTVTSAQKNPTAFYLCASSMGLGQDNYGYTFGSGTRLTVV.

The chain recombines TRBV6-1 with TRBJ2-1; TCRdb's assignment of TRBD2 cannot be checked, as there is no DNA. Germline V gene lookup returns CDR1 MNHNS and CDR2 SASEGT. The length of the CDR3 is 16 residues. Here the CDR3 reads CASSAGVAGGIDEQFF.